The 14 T cell receptor beta chains below come from one sample, sequenced in a study of blood T cell repertoires in COVID-19. This table comes from immunoSEQ multiplex PCR, and its TCRdb copy is limited to in-frame clones, with some not included. The table has over 150,000 clones, 84% seen once; the top ten hold 13% to 15%. Source material: peripheral blood. The receptors were sampled from a man between 18 and 35 years old with active or convalescent COVID-19.

This rearrangement joins TRBV19 to TRBJ2-1; D is undetermined. This CDR3 has 16 amino acids. CDR1 is LNHDA, CDR2 SQIVND, per germline (reference sequence). Trimming pared 2 bases from V and 0 bases from J, leaving 11 bases between. CDR3 in amino acids: CASSIIPKSSYNEQFF. The CDR3 region has the DNA TGTGCCAGTAGTATAATCCCCAAGAGCTCCTACAATGAGCAGTTCTTC. The variable domain in full, completed from reference TRBV19 and TRBJ2-1, reads DGGITQSPKYLFRKEGQNVTLSCEQNLNHDAMYWYRQDPGQGLRLIYYSQIVNDFQKGDIAEGYSVSREKKESFPLTVTSAQKNPTAFYLCASSIIPKSSYNEQFFGPGTRLTVL.

The gene calls are TRBV11-2 and TRBJ1-5, with D possibly being TRBD1 (5 bases). With 5 bases removed from V and 3 bases from J, the gap between germline ends came to 11 bases. Per the germline V gene, CDR1 is SGHAT and CDR2 is FQNNGV. The CDR3 covers 14 residues. The CDR3 sequence: CASSPDSYNQPQHF. The CDR3 DNA sequence: TGTGCCAGCAGCCCAGACAGCTACAATCAGCCCCAGCATTTT.

This clone was observed a single time. The rearrangement uses TRBV28 and TRBJ1-1; no definite D call. This CDR3 has 13 residues. CDR1 MDHEN and CDR2 SYDVKM come from the germline V gene. V dropped 2 bases and J dropped 1 base, with 5 bases sitting between them. The CDR3 spells CASSLAENTEAFF. The CDR3 DNA is TGTGCCAGCAGTTTAGCAGAGAACACTGAAGCTTTCTTT.

A few counts support this clone. This rearrangement joins TRBV6-4 to TRBJ2-5; 11 bases map to TRBD2. Germline values: CDR1 MRHNA, CDR2 SNTAGT. Losses at the gene ends were 3 bases for V and 11 bases for J; bases not matched to a gene: 8. This CDR3 comprises 14 residues. Here the CDR3 DNA reads TGTGCCAGCAGTGAAGCTCTAGCGGGGGGCTCACAGTACTTC. This gives the protein CASSEALAGGSQYF.

The chain recombines TRBV10-3 with TRBJ2-1; 7 positions agree with TRBD2. The germline gives CDR1 ENHRY, CDR2 SYGVKD. The length of the CDR3 is 13 residues. Trimming cost V 8 bases and J 4 bases; bases outside gene matches: 5. Here the CDR3 reads CAISREGYNEQFF. CDR3 coding DNA: TGTGCCATCTCGAGGGAGGGGTACAATGAGCAGTTCTTC.

The V call is TRBV5-1, the J call TRBJ1-5; TRBD1 aligns across 7 bases. Looked up from germline, CDR1 is SGHRS and CDR2 is YFSETQ. V gave up 4 bases and J gave up 4 bases; unmatched junction bases: 17. The CDR3 loop spans 18 amino acids. CDR3 in DNA: TGCGCCAGCAGCCTTGTGCCTATCACAGGGGCAGTTAATCAGCCCCAGCATTTT. Protein product: CASSLVPITGAVNQPQHF. Full variable domain (missing parts from reference TRBV5-1 and TRBJ1-5): KAGVTQTPRYLIKTRGQQVTLSCSPISGHRSVSWYQQTPGQGLQFLFEYFSETQRNKGNFPGRFSGRQFSNSRSEMNVSTLELGDSALYLCASSLVPITGAVNQPQHFGDGTRLSIL.

The V gene is TRBV30, the J gene TRBJ2-5; TRBD1 aligns across 8 bases. The CDR3 sequence is 16 residues long. V shed 0 bases, J shed 1 base, and the junction held 7 bases outside the gene matches. CDR1 is GTSNPN, CDR2 SVGIG, per germline (reference sequence). The chain's CDR3 is CAWSVPWTGIQETQYF. The CDR3 DNA reads TGTGCCTGGAGTGTTCCCTGGACAGGGATCCAAGAGACCCAGTACTTC.

CDR3 sequence reads: CASVGQRGVNQPQHF. CDR3 sequence (DNA): TGTGCCAGCGTTGGACAGCGAGGCGTCAATCAGCCCCAGCATTTT. V gene TRBV6-5 combines with J gene TRBJ1-5; D perhaps matches TRBD1 (6 bases). The CDR3 is 15 amino acids. Trimming took off 8 bases at V and 3 bases at J, with 17 bases between the two ends. Germline lookup yields CDR1 MNHEY and CDR2 SVGAGI.

The V and J genes are TRBV10-3 and TRBJ2-1; a possible D gene is TRBD2 (5 bases). The CDR3 is 14 residues long. CDR1 is ENHRY and CDR2 is SYGVKD in the germline V gene. Trimming removed 5 bases from V and 5 bases from J, with 13 bases in between. DNA of the CDR3: TGTGCCATCAGTAAAACCGGAGCGGACAATGAGCAGTTCTTC. This codes for CAISKTGADNEQFF.

The V gene is TRBV6-2 or TRBV6-3, the J gene TRBJ1-1; D gene ambiguous. The CDR3 contains 16 residues. From germline, CDR1 is MNHEY and CDR2 SVGEGT. Trimming shortened V by 0 bases and J by 1 base, and 12 bases separated the two germline ends. CDR3 loop: CASSYSFYYSNTEAFF. Written as DNA, the CDR3 is TGTGCCAGCAGTTACTCGTTTTATTACTCGAACACTGAAGCTTTCTTT.

In its sample, this clone was seen a few times. The chain couples TRBV29-1 to TRBJ1-2; 7 bases fit TRBD1. Germline V gene sequence: CDR1 SQVTM, CDR2 ANQGSEA. CDR3 length: 17 amino acids. Trimming at V came to 2 bases and at J to 3 bases, leaving 15 bases not matched to a gene. CDR3 coding DNA: TGCAGCGTTGAATTCACTCTTGTACAGGGGATGGACTATGGCTACACCTTC. Its protein product is CSVEFTLVQGMDYGYTF. Complete variable domain (other parts from reference TRBV29-1 and TRBJ1-2): SAVISQKPSRDICQRGTSLTIQCQVDSQVTMMFWYRQQPGQSLTLIATANQGSEATYESGFVIDKFPISRPNLTFSTLTVSNMSPEDSSIYLCSVEFTLVQGMDYGYTFGSGTRLTVV.

The J gene is TRBJ2-7, the V gene TRBV24-1; D possibly corresponds to TRBD2 (6 bases). Trimming pared 3 bases from V and 7 bases from J, leaving 18 bases between. Germline lookup yields CDR1 KGHDR and CDR2 SFDVKD. This CDR3 has 15 residues. CDR3 sequence (DNA): TGTGCCACCAGTGATCCTACTAGCCCAACTGGAGAGCAGTACTTC. This sequence encodes CATSDPTSPTGEQYF.

The chain is built from TRBV6-5 and TRBJ2-7; weak D call: TRBD2 (6 bases). Trimming cost V 10 bases and J 5 bases, with 21 bases left between them. This CDR3 region has 14 residues. Germline V gene lookup returns CDR1 MNHEY and CDR2 SVGAGI. The CDR3 DNA reads as TGTGCCACATCCGGGGACTTTAAGATACACGAGCAGTACTTC. Encoded protein: CATSGDFKIHEQYF.

The chain recombines TRBV19 with TRBJ2-7; 8 bases align to TRBD1. Germline trimming cut 6 bases from V and 1 base from J; bases unmatched to any gene: 5. CDR1 LNHDA and CDR2 SQIVND come from the germline V gene (reference sequence). The CDR3 length is 14 residues. The CDR3 sequence is CASRRTGSSYEQYF. CDR3 DNA: TGTGCCAGTAGGAGGACAGGGTCGTCCTACGAGCAGTACTTC.